The clone carrying this TCR beta chain showed up just once. The data stem from a study of blood T cell repertoires in COVID-19. The CDR3 has 14 amino acids. J was trimmed by 7 bases and V by 4 bases; bases with no gene match: 7. Germline lookup yields CDR1 LNHNV and CDR2 YYDKDF (reference sequence). Assay: immunoSEQ multiplex PCR; the TCRdb copy retains only in-frame clones and omits some. The data contain more than 200,000 clones, 65% to 90% of them singletons. This clonotype was obtained from a man in his forties who had recovered from COVID-19. This chain joins TRBV15 and TRBJ1-1; 9 bases align to TRBD1. Sequences were obtained from PBMCs or T cells enriched from blood (not recorded which). This CDR3 reads CATSKGQGGHEAFF. The CDR3 nucleotides read TGTGCCACCAGCAAGGGACAGGGCGGTCATGAAGCTTTCTTT.